The 15 T cell receptor beta chains below all came from one sample that was sequenced in a study of identical twins (dated by TCRdb to 2015 to 2016). Libraries were prepared through 5' RACE. Sequenced on an Illumina HiSeq 2000. Using fastp at Q25 and MiXCR, TCRdb reprocessed the public reads and kept productive beta chains. Merged by CDR3 protein, the rows form single entries marked with the most common genes and DNA. In all, the sample holds hundreds of thousands of distinct CDR3 sequences, and roughly 7.2% of those were seen once. The ten biggest clones cover 1.6% of the sample. Separately, the same data were catalogued under a study of yellow fever vaccine responses in identical twins.

Sample: PBMCs. Source of these receptors: a woman aged 18-30 years in good health.

Many counts were recorded for this clonotype. The rearrangement uses TRBV12-3 or TRBV12-4 and TRBJ2-2, with TRBD1 as a possible D gene (5 bases). V was pared by 2 bases and J by 7 bases, with 11 bases between. This CDR3 region has 14 residues. The CDR3 DNA reads as TGTGCCAGCAGTTTATGGGAAGGGGTCGGGGAGCTGTTTTTT. Amino acid sequence: CASSLWEGVGELFF.

This clonotype was seen repeatedly, ten times or more. The chain is built from TRBV18 and TRBJ1-1, with D unresolved. Trimming removed 1 base from V and 1 base from J, with 4 bases in between. This CDR3 is built from 13 residues. Germline CDR1 is KGHSH and CDR2 is LQKENI. The CDR3 reads CASSPQANTEAFF. The CDR3 region has the DNA TGTGCCAGCTCACCACAGGCGAACACTGAAGCTTTCTTT.

J is TRBJ2-7 and V is TRBV6-5, with 12 bases aligning to TRBD1. Germline V gene data show CDR1 as MNHEY and CDR2 as SVGAGI. V lost 4 bases, J lost 5 bases, and 6 bases stayed unmatched. The CDR3 length is 15 residues. The CDR3 spells CASSSAGTGGHEQYF. The CDR3 region has the DNA TGTGCCAGCAGTTCAGCCGGGACAGGGGGCCACGAGCAGTACTTC.

This clonotype was recorded at least ten times. The V call is TRBV29-1, the J call TRBJ2-5; D not resolved. The CDR3 extends over 12 amino acids. V lost 5 bases, J lost 3 bases, and 10 bases lay in between. The germline V gene has CDR1 SQVTM and CDR2 ANQGSEA. The CDR3 DNA reads as TGCAGCGTTAAGACATCGGAAGAGACCCAGTACTTC. Translated: CSVKTSEETQYF. The complete variable domain, with remaining parts taken from reference TRBV29-1 and TRBJ2-5, reads SAVISQKPSRDICQRGTSLTIQCQVDSQVTMMFWYRQQPGQSLTLIATANQGSEATYESGFVIDKFPISRPNLTFSTLTVSNMSPEDSSIYLCSVKTSEETQYFGPGTRLLVL.

This clonotype was seen only a few times. The chain combines TRBV7-2 with TRBJ2-3; D may be TRBD2 (5 bases). Trimming removed 2 bases at V and 0 bases at J, with 15 bases between. The germline gives CDR1 SGHTA, CDR2 FQGNSA. The CDR3 is made up of 17 amino acids. CDR3 coding DNA: TGTGCCAGCAGCTTATCGGGGTGGTTCTCTAGCACAGATACGCAGTATTTT. Protein product: CASSLSGWFSSTDTQYF.

This clonotype was detected many times. V usage is TRBV5-1 and J usage is TRBJ1-5; possibly TRBD1 for D (6 bases). Germline lookup yields CDR1 SGHRS and CDR2 YFSETQ. V was clipped by 0 bases and J by 6 bases, with 13 bases between them. The CDR3 consists of 15 residues. The CDR3 is CASSLEGRGSQPQHF. CDR3 in DNA: TGCGCCAGCAGCTTGGAAGGCAGGGGAAGTCAGCCCCAGCATTTT.

The gene calls are TRBV20-1 and TRBJ2-7; tentative D call: TRBD1 (6 bases). Germline lookup yields CDR1 DFQATT and CDR2 SNEGSKA (reference sequence). Trimming left V 3 bases short and J 5 bases short, with 17 bases between. This CDR3 spans 14 amino acids. CDR3 protein: CSARDKQGLNEQYV. CDR3 sequence (DNA): TGCAGTGCTAGGGATAAACAGGGATTAAACGAGCAGTACGTC.

The chain carries TRBV10-2 and TRBJ2-3; maybe TRBD2 (6 bases). V lost 6 bases and J 2 bases, leaving 15 bases between the germline ends. The CDR3 totals 15 residues. Germline V gene lookup returns CDR1 WSHSY and CDR2 SAAADI. CDR3 region: CASSQTSWDTDTQYF. The CDR3, as DNA: TGCGCCAGCAGCCAGACTAGTTGGGACACAGATACGCAGTATTTT.

There are a few counts of this clonotype. This rearrangement joins TRBV27 to TRBJ2-4, with 8 bases lining up with TRBD2. CDR1 is MNHEY, CDR2 SMNVEV, per germline (reference sequence). This CDR3 region has 15 residues. V lost 5 bases and J lost 7; bases outside the gene matches: 10. CDR3 amino acids: CASSTDYSGMNIQYF. DNA of the CDR3: TGTGCCAGCAGTACGGACTATAGCGGGATGAACATTCAGTACTTC.

The chain carries TRBV5-1 and TRBJ2-1; TRBD1 aligns across 8 bases. V trimming: 4 bases; J trimming: 8 bases; junction bases outside the gene matches: 14. In germline, CDR1 is SGHRS, CDR2 YFSETQ. The CDR3 runs 16 residues. The CDR3 here is CASSRTAGGAWDEQFF. CDR3 DNA: TGCGCCAGCAGCCGAACCGCAGGGGGCGCCTGGGATGAGCAGTTCTTC.

The chain combines TRBV6-2 or TRBV6-3 with TRBJ2-6; D is undetermined. CDR1 and CDR2 from the germline V gene are MNHEY and SVGEGT. Trimming cost V 0 bases and J 2 bases, with 8 bases left between them. The CDR3 totals 16 residues. The CDR3 DNA reads TGTGCCAGCAGTTACTCGAACTTCCCTGGGGCCAACGTCCTGACTTTC. Translated, it gives CASSYSNFPGANVLTF.

This clonotype was seen repeatedly, ten times or more. V gene TRBV11-2 combines with J gene TRBJ2-1; D unresolved. Deletions cut 5 bases from V and 4 bases from J, with 12 bases between. Germline V lookup: CDR1 SGHAT, CDR2 FQNNGV. This CDR3 spans 14 amino acids. CDR3 region: CASSALTEYNEQFF. The CDR3 DNA is TGTGCCAGCAGCGCCCTTACAGAGTACAATGAGCAGTTCTTC.

The chain combines TRBV11-2 with TRBJ2-7; D is possibly TRBD1 (7 bases). CDR1 and CDR2 from the germline V gene are SGHAT and FQNNGV. V dropped 5 bases and J dropped 1 base, with 15 bases sitting between them. The CDR3 has 15 amino acids. The CDR3 loop is CASSPGGQYSYEQYV. Written as DNA, the CDR3 is TGTGCCAGCAGCCCCGGGGGACAGTATTCCTACGAGCAGTACGTC.

At least ten counts were recorded for this clonotype. This chain joins TRBV6-1 and TRBJ2-3; 8 positions agree with TRBD2. V lost 5 bases to trimming and J lost 4 bases; unmatched junction nucleotides: 11. The V gene's germline CDR1 is MNHNS and CDR2 SASEGT. The CDR3 has 16 residues. The DNA of the CDR3 is TGTGCCAGCAGTCCCACCCCGGGAGGGATCGCAGATACGCAGTATTTT. It is translated as CASSPTPGGIADTQYF.

Ten or more counts support this clonotype. CDR3 region: CSARDFKGGTGELFF. The CDR3 bases are TGCAGTGCTAGAGATTTCAAGGGGGGAACCGGGGAGCTGTTTTTT. J is TRBJ2-2 and V is TRBV20-1; either TRBD1 or TRBD2 may fit D (6 bases each). CDR1 and CDR2 (germline): DFQATT, SNEGSKA (reference sequence). V lost 0 bases, J lost 5 bases, and 13 bases lay in between. This CDR3 comprises 15 residues.